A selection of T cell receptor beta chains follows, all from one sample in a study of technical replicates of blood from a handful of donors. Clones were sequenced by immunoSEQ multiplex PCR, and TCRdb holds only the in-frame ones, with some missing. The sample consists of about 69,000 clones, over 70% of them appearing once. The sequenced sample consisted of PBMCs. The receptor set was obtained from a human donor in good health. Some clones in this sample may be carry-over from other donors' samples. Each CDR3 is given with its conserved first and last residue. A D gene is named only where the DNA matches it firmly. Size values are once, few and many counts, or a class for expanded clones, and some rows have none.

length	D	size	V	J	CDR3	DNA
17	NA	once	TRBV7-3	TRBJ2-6	CASSLSPQGPGANVLTF	TGTGCCAGCAGCTTAAGTCCGCAGGGCCCAGGGGCCAACGTCCTGACTTTC
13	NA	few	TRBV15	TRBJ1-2	CATSIRNYYGYTF	TGTGCCACCAGCATAAGAAACTACTATGGCTACACCTTC
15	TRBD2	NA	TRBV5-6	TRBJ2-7	CASSLWAGGPGEQYF	TGTGCCAGCAGCCTATGGGCGGGGGGACCCGGCGAGCAGTACTTC
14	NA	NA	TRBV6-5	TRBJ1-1	CASSYYTGNTEAFF	TGTGCCAGCAGTTACTACACAGGGAACACTGAAGCTTTCTTT
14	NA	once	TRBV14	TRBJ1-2	CASSPKQRAGGYTF	TGTGCCAGCAGCCCAAAACAGAGGGCCGGGGGCTACACCTTC
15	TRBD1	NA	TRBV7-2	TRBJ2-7	CASSLEGTEPYEQYF	TGTGCCAGCAGCTTAGAAGGGACAGAACCCTACGAGCAGTACTTC
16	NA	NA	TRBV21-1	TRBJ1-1	CASSHGSTVSDTEAFF	TGTGCCAGCAGCCACGGGTCGACGGTATCAGACACTGAAGCTTTCTTT
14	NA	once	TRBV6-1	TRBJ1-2	CASSGGDASDGYTF	TGTGCCAGCAGTGGGGGGGACGCAAGTGACGGCTACACCTTC
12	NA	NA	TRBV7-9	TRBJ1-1	CASSLSGTEAFF	TGTGCCAGCAGCTTATCGGGCACTGAAGCTTTCTTT
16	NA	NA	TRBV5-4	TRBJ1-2	CASSSPGNIANYGYTF	TGTGCCAGCAGCTCGCCGGGTAACATAGCTAACTATGGCTACACCTTC
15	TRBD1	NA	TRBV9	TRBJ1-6	CASSPRTGHNSPLHF	TGTGCCAGCAGCCCACGGACAGGGCATAATTCACCCCTCCACTTT
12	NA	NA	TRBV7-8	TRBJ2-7	CASRNRAGEQYF	TGTGCCAGCAGAAACAGGGCGGGTGAGCAGTACTTC
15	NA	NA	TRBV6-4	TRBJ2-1	CASSLLAGAHNEQFF	TGTGCCAGCAGTTTGCTGGCAGGGGCCCACAATGAGCAGTTCTTC
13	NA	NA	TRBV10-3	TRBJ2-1	CAISGAYYNEQFF	TGTGCCATCAGTGGAGCATACTACAATGAGCAGTTCTTC
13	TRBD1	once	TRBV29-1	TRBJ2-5	CSVRTGGMWTQYF	TGCAGCGTGAGGACAGGGGGGATGTGGACCCAGTACTTC
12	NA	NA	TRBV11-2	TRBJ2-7	CASSFISYEQYF	TGTGCCAGCAGCTTTATCAGTTACGAGCAGTACTTC
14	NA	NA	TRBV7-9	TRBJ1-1	CASSLGAAGGEAFF	TGTGCCAGCAGTTTAGGGGCAGCGGGCGGCGAAGCTTTCTTT
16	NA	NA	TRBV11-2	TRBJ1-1	CASSEEEGIMNTEAFF	TGTGCCAGCAGCGAAGAAGAGGGAATCATGAACACTGAAGCTTTCTTT
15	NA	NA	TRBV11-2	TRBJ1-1	CASSLDRNGNTEAFF	TGTGCCAGCAGCTTAGATCGAAACGGGAACACTGAAGCTTTCTTT
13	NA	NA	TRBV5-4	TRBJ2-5	CASSFGLGETQYF	TGTGCCAGCAGCTTCGGTCTAGGAGAGACCCAGTACTTC
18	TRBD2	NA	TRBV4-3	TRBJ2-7	CASSRPGLAGGPEYEQYF	TGCGCCAGCAGCCGCCCGGGACTAGCGGGAGGGCCGGAATACGAGCAGTACTTC
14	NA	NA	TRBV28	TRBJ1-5	CASSSQKFNQPQHF	TGTGCCAGCAGTTCTCAGAAGTTCAATCAGCCCCAGCATTTT
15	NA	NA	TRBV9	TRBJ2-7	CASSAGRSCSYEQYF	TGTGCCAGCAGCGCTGGGAGGAGCTGCTCCTACGAGCAGTACTTC
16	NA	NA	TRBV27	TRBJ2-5	CASRSSDSRRGETQYF	TGTGCCAGCAGATCCTCGGACTCCCGCCGGGGGGAGACCCAGTACTTC
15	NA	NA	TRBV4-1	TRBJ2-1	CASSQVGSSYNEQFF	TGCGCCAGCAGCCAAGTGGGGAGCTCCTACAATGAGCAGTTCTTC
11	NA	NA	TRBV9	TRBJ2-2	CAPEAAGELFF	TGTGCCCCCGAGGCCGCCGGGGAGCTGTTTTTT
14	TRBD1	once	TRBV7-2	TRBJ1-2	CASSRTGVGYGYTF	TGTGCCAGCAGTCGAACAGGGGTCGGGTATGGCTACACCTTC
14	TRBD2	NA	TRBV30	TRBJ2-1	CAWSVIAGGNEQFF	TGTGCCTGGAGTGTAATAGCGGGAGGCAATGAGCAGTTCTTC
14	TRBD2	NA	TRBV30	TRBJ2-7	CAWSPGTSLLEQYF	TGTGCCTGGAGCCCCGGGACTAGCCTCCTCGAGCAGTACTTC
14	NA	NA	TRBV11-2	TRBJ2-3	CASSLFLSTDTQYF	TGTGCCAGCAGCTTGTTCTTAAGCACAGATACGCAGTATTTT
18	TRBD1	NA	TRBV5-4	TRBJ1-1	CASSSARDRGGMNTEAFF	TGTGCCAGCAGCTCCGCTCGGGACAGGGGGGGTATGAACACTGAAGCTTTCTTT
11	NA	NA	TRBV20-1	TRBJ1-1	CSARGQSKAFF	TGCAGTGCTAGAGGGCAGTCAAAAGCTTTCTTT
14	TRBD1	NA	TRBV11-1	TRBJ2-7	CASSPDRGIYEQYF	TGTGCCAGCAGCCCCGACAGGGGGATCTACGAGCAGTACTTC
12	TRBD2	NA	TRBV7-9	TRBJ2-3	CASSAGGDTQYF	TGTGCCAGCAGCGCCGGGGGGGATACGCAGTATTTT
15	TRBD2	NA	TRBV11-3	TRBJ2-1	CASSAWTSGINEQFF	TGTGCCAGCAGCGCCTGGACTAGCGGGATCAATGAGCAGTTCTTC
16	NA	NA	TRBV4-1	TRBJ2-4	CASSQGPTVAKNIQYF	TGCGCCAGCAGCCAGGGCCCTACCGTAGCCAAAAACATTCAGTACTTC
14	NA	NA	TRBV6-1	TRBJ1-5	CASREGGGSQPQHF	TGTGCCAGCCGCGAAGGGGGAGGAAGTCAGCCCCAGCATTTT
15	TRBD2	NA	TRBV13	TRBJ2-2	CASSDGTSRTGELFF	TGTGCCAGCAGCGATGGGACTAGCCGGACCGGGGAGCTGTTTTTT
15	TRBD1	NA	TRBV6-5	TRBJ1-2	CASSYTDRGLYGYTF	TGTGCCAGCAGTTACACGGACAGGGGGCTCTATGGCTACACCTTC
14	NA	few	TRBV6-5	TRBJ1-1	CASSYSRGNTEAFF	TGTGCCAGCAGTTACTCGAGAGGGAACACTGAAGCTTTCTTT
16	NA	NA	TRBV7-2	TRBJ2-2	CASSPRPRPNTGELFF	TGTGCCAGCAGCCCCCGCCCGAGGCCGAACACCGGGGAGCTGTTTTTT
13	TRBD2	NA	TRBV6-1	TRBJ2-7	CASSVGLASEQYF	TGTGCCAGCAGTGTTGGACTAGCGAGCGAGCAGTACTTC
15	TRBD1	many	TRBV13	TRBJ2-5	CASSSPWTGGETQYF	TGTGCCAGCAGCTCTCCCTGGACAGGGGGAGAGACCCAGTACTTC
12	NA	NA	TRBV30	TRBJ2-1	CAWSVSDNEQFF	TGTGCCTGGAGTGTTTCCGACAATGAGCAGTTCTTC
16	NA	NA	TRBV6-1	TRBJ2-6	CASSDRGSSGANVLTF	TGTGCCAGCAGTGACAGGGGCAGCTCTGGGGCCAACGTCCTGACTTTC
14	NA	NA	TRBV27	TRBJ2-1	CASSLKGMVNEQFF	TGTGCCAGCAGCCTGAAGGGGATGGTTAATGAGCAGTTCTTC
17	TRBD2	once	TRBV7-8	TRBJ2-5	CASSLARIAGGKETQYF	TGTGCCAGCAGCTTAGCGAGGATAGCGGGAGGTAAAGAGACCCAGTACTTC